The sequence of this T cell receptor (beta chain) was determined in a study of beta chain features in type 1 diabetes. Looking at the study overall: There was similarity between patients and healthy donors in age, gender and cell yields. General study results and limits: The study found moderately but significantly shorter TCRB CDR3s in all four CD4+ subsets of Type 1 diabetes patients. VDJ junctions from type 1 diabetes patients carried fewer insertions and larger deletions.

As to this clone: As yet, its antigen is unknown.

Expressed TCRB transcripts were sequenced, since all the RNA that had been isolated was reverse transcribed. TCRdb's table, derived via immunoSEQ multiplex PCR, lists solely in-frame clones and lacks some. This table has 400,000 or so clones, about 12% appearing once. The sequencing input was naive CD4+ T cells from blood. This TCR came from a woman aged 18-29 years with type 1 diabetes.

CDR3 amino acids: CASSVRQGPTGELFF. CDR3 in DNA: TGTGCCAGCAGTGTCAGACAGGGGCCCACCGGGGAGCTGTTTTTT. This sequence joins TRBV6-5 and TRBJ2-2; 8 bases line up with TRBD1. V lost 5 bases and J lost 4; bases outside the gene matches: 6. Germline V CDR1 and CDR2: MNHEY, SVGAGI. This CDR3 region has 15 residues.